This T cell receptor beta chain was sequenced during a study of T cell repertoires in cytomegalovirus infection. General study points: Summed frequency of public TCR beta families distinguished CMV carriers with the relevant HLA.

From the reads, TCRdb called clonotypes with MiXCR, one entry per CDR3 protein. The sample includes 150,000 to 200,000 distinct CDR3 sequences, under 25% of them seen just once. This clonotype was recorded many times. Its cognate antigen is unknown. Germline V CDR1 and CDR2: SGHTA, FQGNSA. V lost 5 bases and J 2 bases, leaving 12 bases between the germline ends. The CDR3 contains 14 residues. The chain links TRBV7-2 to TRBJ1-2, with D maybe TRBD1 (5 bases). Sequenced sample: PBMCs. The origin of this receptor is a human donor in good health (CMV status not recorded). Some clones in this sample may be carry-over from other donors' samples. For the CDR3, the DNA is TGTGCCAGCAGCCCGAGGGGTCAGAACTATGGCTACACCTTC. Encoded protein: CASSPRGQNYGYTF.